These 14 T cell receptor beta chains came from one sample sequenced in a study of tumor and adjacent non-tumor tissue in lung cancer. A modified ARM-PCR protocol with three rounds of nested PCR amplified TCRbeta. TCRdb itself ran the multiplex PCR reads through MiXCR, one entry per CDR3 protein. The sample holds some 100,000 distinct CDR3 sequences; approximately 60% are singletons and the top ten take approximately 18%. RNA was extracted from bulk tissue without any cell sorting. Distant lung tissue was collected more than 3 cm away from the tumor edge. Material for sequencing was distant non-tumor lung tissue. These receptors originate from a man between 25 and 39 years old with non-small cell lung cancer.

This clonotype was counted between two and nine times. This clone may be a read error of a much larger clone one base away. The genes are TRBV20-1 and TRBJ1-3; 7 nucleotides agree with TRBD1. This CDR3 spans 14 amino acids. Germline V CDR1 and CDR2: DFQATT, SNEGSKA (reference sequence). CDR3 nucleotide sequence: TGCAGTGCTAGGGGGACAGTCTCTGGAAGCACCATATATTTT. Amino acids: CSARGTVSGSTIYF.

This clonotype was seen at least ten times. J is TRBJ1-2 and V is TRBV29-1; no definite D call. CDR3 length equals 13 residues. Trimming cost V 3 bases and J 0 bases, with 8 bases left between them. CDR1 and CDR2 from the germline V gene are SQVTM and ANQGSEA. The CDR3 DNA sequence: TGCAGCGTTGATCCAACTACTAACTATGGCTACACCTTC. This gives the protein CSVDPTTNYGYTF.

This clonotype showed up just a few times. The chain links TRBV6-5 to TRBJ2-3; 8 positions match TRBD2. The V gene end was trimmed by 8 bases and the J gene end by 0 bases; junction bases not matched to a gene: 10. This CDR3 contains 16 residues. Germline V gene lookup returns CDR1 MNHEY and CDR2 SVGAGI. This CDR3 reads CASSQLAGISTDTQYF. DNA of the CDR3: TGTGCCAGCTCACAGTTAGCGGGAATTAGCACAGATACGCAGTATTTT.

To note about this clonotype: At one end, the junction sequence differs from germline, possibly due to a read error. V gene TRBV11-2 combines with J gene TRBJ2-7; TRBD2 might be the D (5 bases). The CDR3 totals 15 residues. From germline, CDR1 is SGHAT and CDR2 FQNNGV. The CDR3 sequence is CASSLSFQTSYERCF. CDR3 DNA: TGTGCCAGCAGCTTGAGTTTTCAGACCTCCTACGAGCGGTGCTTC.

As regards this clonotype: It is unclear where the CDR3 begins or ends on the DNA, so no DNA is shown, and the CDR3 is as TCRdb lists it. The V and J genes are TRBV5-4 and TRBJ2-5. The CDR3 spans 16 residues, counting both ends. The germline V gene has CDR1 SGHNT and CDR2 YYREEE (reference sequence). Here the CDR3 reads CASRPWGSGIQETQCF.

As for this clonotype: In this CDR3 the conserved last residue, phenylalanine or tryptophan, is missing, so a read error is likely. The DNA for the CDR3 is TGCGCCAGCCGCCAAGACGAGGCAGGACAGACCTACGAGCAGTACTTA. It is translated as CASRQDEAGQTYEQYL. This chain links TRBV4-1 with TRBJ2-7; tentative D call: TRBD1 (6 bases). In germline, CDR1 is MGHRA, CDR2 YSYEKL. The CDR3 extends over 16 amino acids.

This clonotype was observed a handful of times. One base away lies a much larger clone, so this may be a sequencing read error. The CDR3 end shows no conserved phenylalanine or tryptophan, and so a read error is likely. This chain uses TRBV20-1 with TRBJ2-7, with D possibly being TRBD2 (5 bases). Trimming took 1 base from V and 6 from J, leaving 13 bases between them. Germline lookup yields CDR1 DFQATT and CDR2 SNEGSKA (reference sequence). CDR3 length equals 13 residues. The CDR3 region has the DNA TGCAGTGCTAGAGTACCAGGCGGAGGCGAGCAGTACATC. Residues: CSARVPGGGEQYI.

The table lists this clonotype with a count of one. One end of the junction fails to match germline, which may point to a read error. The chain joins TRBV11-2 to TRBJ2-5; either TRBD1 or TRBD2 may fit D (5 bases each). Germline assignment: CDR1 SGHAT and CDR2 FQNNGV. This CDR3 is built from 15 residues. CDR3: CASSYLRAEGGTQHF. CDR3 nucleotide sequence: TGTGCCAGCAGCTACCTCAGGGCAGAGGGTGGGACCCAGCACTTC.

For this clonotype: One end of the junction does not line up with germline, which may come from a read error. This chain connects TRBV11-2 to TRBJ1-1; 7 bases map to TRBD1. The CDR3 is 14 residues long. CDR1 is SGHAT and CDR2 is FQNNGV in the germline V gene. The CDR3 DNA reads as TGTACCAGCAGGCAGACAGGGCCGAGAACTGAAGCTTTCTTT. Encoded protein: CTSRQTGPRTEAFF.

This clonotype was recorded many times. The rearrangement uses TRBV6-5 and TRBJ2-7, with 7 positions matching TRBD1. With 7 bases clipped from V and 1 base from J, the junction kept 7 bases outside the gene matches. Germline V gene data show CDR1 as MNHEY and CDR2 as SVGAGI. The CDR3 loop spans 14 amino acids. CDR3 protein: CASKTGTASYEQYF. In DNA, the CDR3 is TGTGCCAGCAAGACCGGGACAGCTTCCTACGAGCAGTACTTC.

The DNA for the CDR3 is TGTGCCTGGAGTGCTAGCGTGGGGGCCACTGAAGCTTTCTTT. This encodes CAWSASVGATEAFF. The chain links TRBV30 to TRBJ1-1, with D perhaps TRBD1 (6 bases). The germline V and J ends were trimmed by 1 base and 4 bases, with 13 bases remaining between them. The CDR3 has 14 amino acids. Germline assignment: CDR1 GTSNPN and CDR2 SVGIG (reference sequence).

This clonotype was seen more than once but under ten times. A much larger clonotype is one base distant, so this may be a read error. The CDR3 DNA follows: TGTGCCAGCAGCTTCAGGAGCGGGGGGAAGGGAGAGACCCAGTACTTC. Protein sequence: CASSFRSGGKGETQYF. V gene TRBV5-6 combines with J gene TRBJ2-5; 9 bases map to TRBD2. The J segment lost 4 bases and the V segment lost 2 bases, leaving 9 bases of the junction unmatched. CDR1 is SGHDT, CDR2 YYEEEE, per germline. This CDR3 has 16 amino acids. Looking up the rest from reference TRBV5-6 and TRBJ2-5 gives the full variable domain: DAGVTQSPTHLIKTRGQQVTLRCSPKSGHDTVSWYQQALGQGPQFIFQYYEEEERQRGNFPDRFSGHQFPNYSSELNVNALLLGDSALYLCASSFRSGGKGETQYFGPGTRLLVL.

This clonotype has just a few counts. A clone one base away is much larger, so this may be a read error. This rearrangement joins TRBV6-1 to TRBJ1-6; D remains ambiguous. This CDR3 has 15 residues. Trimming cost V 8 bases and J 0 bases, with 11 bases left between them. In germline, CDR1 is MNHNS, CDR2 SASEGT. The CDR3 is CASGATVSYNSPLHF. CDR3 DNA: TGTGCCAGCGGTGCGACGGTCTCCTATAATTCACCCCTCCACTTT.

This clonotype is a singleton in its sample. The genes are TRBV11-1 and TRBJ2-7; possibly TRBD1 or TRBD2 for D (5 bases each). V lost 4 bases and J 6 bases, leaving 13 bases between the germline ends. Germline V gene lookup returns CDR1 SGHAT and CDR2 FQDESV (reference sequence). CDR3 length: 13 residues. The CDR3, as DNA: TGTGCCAGCAGCTCAACGGGGCTGCGCGAGCAGTACTTC. Encoded protein: CASSSTGLREQYF.